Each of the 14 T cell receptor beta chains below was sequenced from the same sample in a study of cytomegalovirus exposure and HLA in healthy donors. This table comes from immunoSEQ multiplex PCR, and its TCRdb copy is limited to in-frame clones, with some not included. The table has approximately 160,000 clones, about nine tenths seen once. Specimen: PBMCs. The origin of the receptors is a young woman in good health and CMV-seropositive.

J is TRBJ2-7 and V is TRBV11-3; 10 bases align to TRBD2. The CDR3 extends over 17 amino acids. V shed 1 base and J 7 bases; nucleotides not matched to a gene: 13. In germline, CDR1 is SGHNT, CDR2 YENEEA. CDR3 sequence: CASSLVLLAGDVEEQYF. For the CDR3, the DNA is TGTGCCAGCAGCTTAGTCCTCCTAGCGGGAGATGTAGAAGAGCAGTACTTC.

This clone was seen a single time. The CDR3 sequence is CASSKEENSYNEQFF. Written as DNA, the CDR3 is TGTGCCAGCAGTAAGGAGGAGAATTCCTACAATGAGCAGTTCTTC. This sequence joins TRBV2 and TRBJ2-1, with a weak D call TRBD2 (5 bases). Per germline, CDR1 SNHLY and CDR2 FYNNEI. Trimming cost V 5 bases and J 1 base, with 12 bases left between them. This CDR3 is built from 15 residues. Variable domain in full (rest from reference TRBV2 and TRBJ2-1): EPEVTQTPSHQVTQMGQEVILRCVPISNHLYFYWYRQILGQKVEFLVSFYNNEISEKSEIFDDQFSVERPDGSNFTLKIRSTKLEDSAMYFCASSKEENSYNEQFFGPGTRLTVL.

CDR3 residues: CASSLELGYTEAFF. As DNA, the CDR3 is TGCGCCAGCAGCTTGGAACTGGGCTACACTGAAGCTTTCTTT. The chain uses TRBV5-1 and TRBJ1-1; D is ambiguous. This CDR3 has 14 amino acids. Trimming stripped 0 bases from V and 3 bases from J, with 9 bases between. CDR1 SGHRS and CDR2 YFSETQ come from the germline V gene.

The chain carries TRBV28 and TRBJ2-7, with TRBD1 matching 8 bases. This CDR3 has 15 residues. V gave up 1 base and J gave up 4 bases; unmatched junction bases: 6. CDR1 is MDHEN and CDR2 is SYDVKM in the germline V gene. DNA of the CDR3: TGTGCCAGCAGTTTATTAATGGACAGGGCTTACGAGCAGTACTTC. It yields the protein CASSLLMDRAYEQYF.

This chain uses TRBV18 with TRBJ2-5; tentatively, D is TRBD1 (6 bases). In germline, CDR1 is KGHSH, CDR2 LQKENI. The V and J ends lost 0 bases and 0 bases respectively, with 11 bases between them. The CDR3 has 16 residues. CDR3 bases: TGTGCCAGCTCACCACCGGGACAAACGTACCAAGAGACCCAGTACTTC. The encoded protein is CASSPPGQTYQETQYF.

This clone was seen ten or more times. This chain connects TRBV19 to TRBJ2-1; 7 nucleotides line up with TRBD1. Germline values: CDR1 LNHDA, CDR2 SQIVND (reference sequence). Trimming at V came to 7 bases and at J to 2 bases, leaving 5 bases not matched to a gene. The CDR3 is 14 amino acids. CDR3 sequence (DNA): TGTGCCAGTACCCAGGGGGTTGCCTACAATGAGCAGTTCTTC. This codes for CASTQGVAYNEQFF. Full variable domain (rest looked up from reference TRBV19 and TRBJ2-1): DGGITQSPKYLFRKEGQNVTLSCEQNLNHDAMYWYRQDPGQGLRLIYYSQIVNDFQKGDIAEGYSVSREKKESFPLTVTSAQKNPTAFYLCASTQGVAYNEQFFGPGTRLTVL.

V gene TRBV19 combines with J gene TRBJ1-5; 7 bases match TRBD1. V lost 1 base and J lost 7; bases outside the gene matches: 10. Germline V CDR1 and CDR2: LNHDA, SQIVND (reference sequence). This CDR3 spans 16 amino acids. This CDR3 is CASSIARTGLGQPQHF. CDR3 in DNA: TGTGCCAGTAGTATAGCACGGACAGGACTGGGACAGCCCCAGCATTTT.

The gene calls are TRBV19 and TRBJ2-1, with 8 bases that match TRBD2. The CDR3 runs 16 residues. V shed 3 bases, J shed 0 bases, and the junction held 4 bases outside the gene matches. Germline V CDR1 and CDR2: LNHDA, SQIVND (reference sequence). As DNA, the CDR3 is TGTGCCAGTAGTATCCTAGCGGGCGTCTCCTACAATGAGCAGTTCTTC. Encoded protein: CASSILAGVSYNEQFF. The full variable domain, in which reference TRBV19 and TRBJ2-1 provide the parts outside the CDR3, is DGGITQSPKYLFRKEGQNVTLSCEQNLNHDAMYWYRQDPGQGLRLIYYSQIVNDFQKGDIAEGYSVSREKKESFPLTVTSAQKNPTAFYLCASSILAGVSYNEQFFGPGTRLTVL.

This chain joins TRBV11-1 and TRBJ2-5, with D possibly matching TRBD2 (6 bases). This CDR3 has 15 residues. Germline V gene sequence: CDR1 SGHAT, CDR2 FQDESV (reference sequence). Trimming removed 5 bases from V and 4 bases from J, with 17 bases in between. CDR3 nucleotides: TGTGCCAGCAGCCGTCCCGATAGGGGAGGAGAGACCCAGTACTTC. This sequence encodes CASSRPDRGGETQYF.

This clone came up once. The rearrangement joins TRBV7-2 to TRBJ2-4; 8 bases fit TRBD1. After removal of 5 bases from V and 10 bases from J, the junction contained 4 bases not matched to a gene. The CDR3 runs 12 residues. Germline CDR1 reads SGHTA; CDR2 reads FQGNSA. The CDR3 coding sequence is TGTGCCAGCAGCCAGGACAGGGAAATTCAGTACTTC. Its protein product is CASSQDREIQYF.

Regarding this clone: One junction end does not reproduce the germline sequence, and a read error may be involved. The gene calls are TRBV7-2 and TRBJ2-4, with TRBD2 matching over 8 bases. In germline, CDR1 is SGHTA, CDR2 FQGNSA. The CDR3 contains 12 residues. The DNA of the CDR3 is TGTGCCAGCAGCCTGACTAGCGACACTCGGCACTTC. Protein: CASSLTSDTRHF.

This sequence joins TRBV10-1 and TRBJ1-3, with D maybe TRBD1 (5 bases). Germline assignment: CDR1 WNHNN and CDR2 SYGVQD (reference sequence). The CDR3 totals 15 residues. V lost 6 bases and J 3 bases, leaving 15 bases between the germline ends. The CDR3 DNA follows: TGCGCCAGCAGGAAGGACGGCGGGGGTGGAAACACCATATATTTT. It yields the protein CASRKDGGGGNTIYF.

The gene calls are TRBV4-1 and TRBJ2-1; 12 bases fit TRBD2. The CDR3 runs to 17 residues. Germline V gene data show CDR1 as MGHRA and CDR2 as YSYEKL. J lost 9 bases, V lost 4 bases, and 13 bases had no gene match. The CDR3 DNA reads TGCGCCAGCAGCCCATCGACTAGCGGGAGCGATTTGACTGAGCAGTTCTTC. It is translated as CASSPSTSGSDLTEQFF.

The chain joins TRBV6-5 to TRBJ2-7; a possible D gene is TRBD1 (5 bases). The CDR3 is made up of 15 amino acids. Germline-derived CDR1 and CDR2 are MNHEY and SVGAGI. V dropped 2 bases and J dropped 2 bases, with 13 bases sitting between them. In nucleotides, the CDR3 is TGTGCCAGCAGTTACACGCCGGACAAAACCTACGAGCAGTACTTC. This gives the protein CASSYTPDKTYEQYF.